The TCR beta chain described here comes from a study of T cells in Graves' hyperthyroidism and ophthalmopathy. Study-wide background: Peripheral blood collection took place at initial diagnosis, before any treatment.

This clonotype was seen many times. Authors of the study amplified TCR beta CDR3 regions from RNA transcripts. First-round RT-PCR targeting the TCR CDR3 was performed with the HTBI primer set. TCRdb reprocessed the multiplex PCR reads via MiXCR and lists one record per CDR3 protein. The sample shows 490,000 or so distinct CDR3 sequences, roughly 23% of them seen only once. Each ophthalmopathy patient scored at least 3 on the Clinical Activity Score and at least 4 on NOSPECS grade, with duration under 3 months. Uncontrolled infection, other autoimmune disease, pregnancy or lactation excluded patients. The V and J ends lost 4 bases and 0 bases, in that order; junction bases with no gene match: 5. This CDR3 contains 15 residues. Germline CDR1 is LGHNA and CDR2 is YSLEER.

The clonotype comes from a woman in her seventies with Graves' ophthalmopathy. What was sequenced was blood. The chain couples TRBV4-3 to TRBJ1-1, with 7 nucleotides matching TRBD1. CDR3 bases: TGCGCCAGCAGCCGGAGAGGGACAGTGAACACTGAAGCTTTCTTT. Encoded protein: CASSRRGTVNTEAFF.